This T cell receptor (beta chain) was sequenced during a study of CD8+ T cells in alopecia areata. Looking at the study overall: The share of scalp area affected provided the severity score for treated patients.

Extraction of RNA preceded its reverse transcription into cDNA, which served as the sequencing template. Only in-frame clones appear in the TCRdb table, and some are missing; sequencing was by immunoSEQ multiplex PCR. The data show a few hundred thousand clones, 35% to 45% seen once. Regarding treatment: oral pan-JAK inhibitor, 5-10 mg twice daily. Findings and caveats of the study: Compared with normal scalp, lesional scalp had higher clonality and more expanded CD8+ clones. While patients received tofacitinib, many expanded lesional clones remained present in scalp and blood.

CDR1 is MNHNS, CDR2 SASEGT, per germline. This CDR3 contains 14 residues. J gave up 1 base and V 6 bases, and 3 bases lay outside the gene matches. About this clone: Its specificity is not known.

The clonotype comes from a human donor with alopecia areata. V is TRBV6-1 and J is TRBJ2-7; 10 bases fit TRBD2. The source was CD4+ T cells sorted from blood, collected at approximately week 31, from a patient treated with tofacitinib. The CDR3 loop is CASRKREGSYEQYF. For the CDR3, the DNA is TGTGCCAGCAGGAAGCGGGAGGGATCCTACGAGCAGTACTTC.